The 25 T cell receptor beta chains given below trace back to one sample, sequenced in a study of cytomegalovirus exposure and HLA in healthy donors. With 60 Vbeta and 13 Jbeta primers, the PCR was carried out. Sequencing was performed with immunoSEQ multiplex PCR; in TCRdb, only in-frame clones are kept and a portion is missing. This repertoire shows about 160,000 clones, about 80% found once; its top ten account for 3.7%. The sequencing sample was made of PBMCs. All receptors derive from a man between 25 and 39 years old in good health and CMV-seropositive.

CDR3 loop: CASSPLSGSYNEQFF. The DNA of the CDR3 is TGTGCCAGCAGCCCCCTTTCGGGCTCCTACAATGAGCAGTTCTTC. The chain recombines TRBV2 with TRBJ2-1; D ambiguous. The germline V gene has CDR1 SNHLY and CDR2 FYNNEI. The CDR3 contains 15 residues. V lost 6 bases and J lost 0, with 12 bases in between.

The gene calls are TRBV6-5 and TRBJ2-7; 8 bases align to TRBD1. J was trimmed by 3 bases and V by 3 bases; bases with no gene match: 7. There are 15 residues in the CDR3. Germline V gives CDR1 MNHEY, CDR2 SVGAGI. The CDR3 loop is CASSYGPGTGYEQYF. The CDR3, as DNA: TGTGCCAGCAGTTATGGCCCCGGGACAGGCTACGAGCAGTACTTC.

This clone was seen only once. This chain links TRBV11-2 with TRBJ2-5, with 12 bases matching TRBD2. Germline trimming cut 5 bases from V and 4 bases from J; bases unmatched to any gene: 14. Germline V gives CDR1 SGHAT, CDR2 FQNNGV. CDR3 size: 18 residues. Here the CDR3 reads CASSTRLAGEVARETQYF. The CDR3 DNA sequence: TGTGCCAGCAGCACTCGACTAGCGGGGGAGGTTGCCCGAGAGACCCAGTACTTC.

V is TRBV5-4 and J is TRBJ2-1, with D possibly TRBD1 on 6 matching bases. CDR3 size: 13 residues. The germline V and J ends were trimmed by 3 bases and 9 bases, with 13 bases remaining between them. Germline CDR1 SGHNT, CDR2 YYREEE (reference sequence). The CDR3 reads CASSSVTGFEQFF. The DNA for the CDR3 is TGTGCCAGCAGCTCAGTTACAGGGTTTGAGCAGTTCTTC.

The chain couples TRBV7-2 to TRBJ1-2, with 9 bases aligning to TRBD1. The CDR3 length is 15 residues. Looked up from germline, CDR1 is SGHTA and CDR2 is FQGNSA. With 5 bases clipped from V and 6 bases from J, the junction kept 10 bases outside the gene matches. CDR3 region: CASSPQAGTGNGYTF. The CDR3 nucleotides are TGTGCCAGCAGCCCTCAAGCCGGGACAGGGAATGGCTACACCTTC.

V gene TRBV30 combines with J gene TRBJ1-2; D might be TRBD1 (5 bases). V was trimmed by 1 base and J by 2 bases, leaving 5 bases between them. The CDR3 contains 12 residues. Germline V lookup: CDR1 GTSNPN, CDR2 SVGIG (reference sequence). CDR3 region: CAWSAGNYGYTF. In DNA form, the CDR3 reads TGTGCCTGGAGTGCAGGGAACTATGGCTACACCTTC.

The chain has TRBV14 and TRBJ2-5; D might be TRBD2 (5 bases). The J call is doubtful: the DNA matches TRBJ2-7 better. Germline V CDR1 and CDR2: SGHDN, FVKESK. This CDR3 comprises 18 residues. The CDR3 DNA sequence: TGTGCCAGCAGCCAAGTGGGTTCTTACAGCGCCGCGGGTAACGAGCAGTACTTC. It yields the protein CASSQVGSYSAAGNEQYF.

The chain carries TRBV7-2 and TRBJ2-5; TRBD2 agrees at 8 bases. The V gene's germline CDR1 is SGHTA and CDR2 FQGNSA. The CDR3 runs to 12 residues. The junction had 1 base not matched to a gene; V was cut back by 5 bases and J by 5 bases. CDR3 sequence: CASSREGETQYF. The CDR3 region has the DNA TGTGCCAGCAGCCGGGAGGGGGAGACCCAGTACTTC.

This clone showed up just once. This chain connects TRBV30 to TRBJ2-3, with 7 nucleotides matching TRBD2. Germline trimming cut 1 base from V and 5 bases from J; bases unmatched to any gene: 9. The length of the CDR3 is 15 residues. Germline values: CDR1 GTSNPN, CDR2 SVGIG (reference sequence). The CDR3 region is CAWSGGGGGRDTQYF. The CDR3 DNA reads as TGTGCCTGGAGTGGGGGGGGTGGAGGCCGAGATACGCAGTATTTT.

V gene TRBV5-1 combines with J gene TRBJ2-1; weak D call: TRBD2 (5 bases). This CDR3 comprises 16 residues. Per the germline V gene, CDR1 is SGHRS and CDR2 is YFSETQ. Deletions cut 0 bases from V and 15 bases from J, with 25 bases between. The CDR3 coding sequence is TGCGCCAGCAGCTTGGAGGAGGTTCTCTTCCGTTCCTTCTGGTTCTTC. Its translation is CASSLEEVLFRSFWFF.

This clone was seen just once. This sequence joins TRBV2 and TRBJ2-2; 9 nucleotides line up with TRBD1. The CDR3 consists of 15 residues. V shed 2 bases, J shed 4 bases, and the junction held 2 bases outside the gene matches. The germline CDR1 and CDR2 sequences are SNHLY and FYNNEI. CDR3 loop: CASSEPTGGTGELFF. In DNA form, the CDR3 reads TGTGCCAGCAGTGAACCGACAGGGGGCACCGGGGAGCTGTTTTTT.

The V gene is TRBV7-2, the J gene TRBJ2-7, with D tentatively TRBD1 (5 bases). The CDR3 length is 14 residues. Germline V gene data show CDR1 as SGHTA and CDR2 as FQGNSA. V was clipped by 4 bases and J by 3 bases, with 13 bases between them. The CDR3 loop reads CASSSPGPHYEQYF. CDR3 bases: TGTGCCAGCAGCTCCCCAGGGCCCCACTACGAGCAGTACTTC.

The CDR3 DNA reads as TGTGCCAGCAGGGCTGGGACAGGGGATCGGGAGCAGTACTTC. Translating it yields CASRAGTGDREQYF. The rearrangement uses TRBV6-5 and TRBJ2-7; TRBD1 agrees at 10 bases. With V trimmed by 6 bases and J by 7 bases, 9 bases remained unmatched. Per the germline V gene, CDR1 is MNHEY and CDR2 is SVGAGI. CDR3 length: 14 amino acids.

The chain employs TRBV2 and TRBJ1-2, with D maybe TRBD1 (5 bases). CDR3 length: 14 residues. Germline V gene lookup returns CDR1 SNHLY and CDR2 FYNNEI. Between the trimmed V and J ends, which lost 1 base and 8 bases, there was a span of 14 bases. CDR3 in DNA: TGTGCCAGCAGTGAAGGGCAGGGAAGGGAAGGCTACACCTTC. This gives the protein CASSEGQGREGYTF.

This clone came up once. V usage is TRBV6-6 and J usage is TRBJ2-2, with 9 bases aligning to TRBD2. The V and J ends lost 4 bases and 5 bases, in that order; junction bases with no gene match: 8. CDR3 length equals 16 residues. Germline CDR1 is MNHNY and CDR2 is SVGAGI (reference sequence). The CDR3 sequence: CASSSISGGGTGELFF. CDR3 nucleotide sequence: TGTGCCAGCAGTTCCATTAGCGGGGGAGGGACCGGGGAGCTGTTTTTT.

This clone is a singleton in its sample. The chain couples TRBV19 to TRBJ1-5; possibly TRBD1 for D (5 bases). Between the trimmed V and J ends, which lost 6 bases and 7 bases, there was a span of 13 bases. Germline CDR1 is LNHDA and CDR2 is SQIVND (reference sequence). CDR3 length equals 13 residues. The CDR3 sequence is CASRGSGWQPQHF. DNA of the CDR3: TGTGCCAGTAGGGGGTCAGGGTGGCAGCCCCAGCATTTT.

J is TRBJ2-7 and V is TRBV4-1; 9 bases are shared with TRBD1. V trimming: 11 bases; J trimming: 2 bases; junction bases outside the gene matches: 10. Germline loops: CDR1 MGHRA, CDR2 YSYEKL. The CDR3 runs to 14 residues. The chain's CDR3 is CAAGLGTGPYEQYF. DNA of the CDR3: TGCGCCGCAGGACTTGGGACAGGGCCCTACGAGCAGTACTTC.

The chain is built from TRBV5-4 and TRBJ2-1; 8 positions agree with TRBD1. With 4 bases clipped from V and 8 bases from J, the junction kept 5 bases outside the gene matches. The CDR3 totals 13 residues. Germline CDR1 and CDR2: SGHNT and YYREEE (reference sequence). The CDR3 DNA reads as TGTGCCAGCAGCGGCGGGACAGGCGATGAGCAGTTCTTC. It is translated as CASSGGTGDEQFF.

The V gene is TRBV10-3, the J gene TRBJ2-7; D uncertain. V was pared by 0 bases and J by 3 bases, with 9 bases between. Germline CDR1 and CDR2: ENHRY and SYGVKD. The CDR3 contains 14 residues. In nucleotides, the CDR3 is TGTGCCATCAGTGAGTCTACAGATTTCTACGAGCAGTACTTC. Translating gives CAISESTDFYEQYF.

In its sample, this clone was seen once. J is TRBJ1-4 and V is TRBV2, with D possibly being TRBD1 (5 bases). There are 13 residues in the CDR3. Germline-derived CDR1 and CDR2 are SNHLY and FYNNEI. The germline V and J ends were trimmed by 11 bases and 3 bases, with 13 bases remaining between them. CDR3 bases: TGTGCCGTCATAGGGGTCTCTAATGAAAAACTGTTTTTT. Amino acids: CAVIGVSNEKLFF.

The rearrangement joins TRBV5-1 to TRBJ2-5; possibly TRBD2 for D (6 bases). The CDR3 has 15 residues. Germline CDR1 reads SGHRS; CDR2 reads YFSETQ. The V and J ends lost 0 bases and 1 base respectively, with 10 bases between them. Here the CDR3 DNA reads TGCGCCAGCAGCTTGGCCAGCGGGCCCCAAGAGACCCAGTACTTC. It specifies CASSLASGPQETQYF.

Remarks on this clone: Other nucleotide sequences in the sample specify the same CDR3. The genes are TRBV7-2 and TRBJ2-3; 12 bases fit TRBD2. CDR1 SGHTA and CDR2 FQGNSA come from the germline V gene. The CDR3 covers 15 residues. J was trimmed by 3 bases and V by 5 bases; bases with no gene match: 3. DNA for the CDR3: TGTGCCAGCAGCCTGACTAGCGGGGGAACAGATACGCAGTATTTT. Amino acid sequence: CASSLTSGGTDTQYF.

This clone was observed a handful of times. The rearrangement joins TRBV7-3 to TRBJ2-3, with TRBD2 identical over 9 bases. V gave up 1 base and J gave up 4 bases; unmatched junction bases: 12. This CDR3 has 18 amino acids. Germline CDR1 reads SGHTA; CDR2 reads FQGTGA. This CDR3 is CASSLNPQAGGGADTQYF. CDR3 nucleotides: TGTGCCAGCAGCTTAAATCCCCAAGCGGGGGGCGGAGCAGATACGCAGTATTTT.

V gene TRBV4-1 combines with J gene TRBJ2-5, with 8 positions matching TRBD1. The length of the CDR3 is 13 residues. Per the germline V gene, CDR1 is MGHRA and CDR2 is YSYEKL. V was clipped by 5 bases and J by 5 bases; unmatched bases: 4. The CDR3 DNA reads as TGCGCCAGCAGCTTACGACAGGGGGAGACCCAGTACTTC. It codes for CASSLRQGETQYF.

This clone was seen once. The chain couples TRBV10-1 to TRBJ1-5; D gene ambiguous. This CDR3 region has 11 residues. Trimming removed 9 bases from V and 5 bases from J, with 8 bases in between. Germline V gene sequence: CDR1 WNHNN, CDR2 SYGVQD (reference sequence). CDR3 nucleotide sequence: TGCGCCAGTCCGTGTGATCAGCCCCAGCATTTT. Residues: CASPCDQPQHF.